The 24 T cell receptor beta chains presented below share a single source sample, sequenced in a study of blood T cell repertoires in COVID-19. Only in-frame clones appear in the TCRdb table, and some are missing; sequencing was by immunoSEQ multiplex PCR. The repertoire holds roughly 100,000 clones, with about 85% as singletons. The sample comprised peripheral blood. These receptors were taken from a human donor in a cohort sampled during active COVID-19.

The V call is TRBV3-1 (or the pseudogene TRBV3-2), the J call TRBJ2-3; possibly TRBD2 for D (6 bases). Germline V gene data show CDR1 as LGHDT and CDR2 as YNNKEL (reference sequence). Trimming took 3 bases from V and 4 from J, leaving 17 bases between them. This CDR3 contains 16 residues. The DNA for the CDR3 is TGTGCCAGCAGCCAGGGTCTGGGGGGAGGACCAGATACGCAGTATTTT. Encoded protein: CASSQGLGGGPDTQYF.

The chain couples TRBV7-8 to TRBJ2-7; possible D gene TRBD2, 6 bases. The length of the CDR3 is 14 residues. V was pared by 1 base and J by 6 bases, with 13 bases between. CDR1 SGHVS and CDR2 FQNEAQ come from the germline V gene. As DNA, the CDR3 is TGTGCCAGCAGCTTAGAGGGCGGGGTAGTCGAGCAGTACTTC. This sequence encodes CASSLEGGVVEQYF.

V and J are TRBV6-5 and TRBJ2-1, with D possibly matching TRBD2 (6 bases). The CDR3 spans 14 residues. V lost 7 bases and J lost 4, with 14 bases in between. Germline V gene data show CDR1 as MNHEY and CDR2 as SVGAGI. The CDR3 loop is CASTKRAPYNEQFF. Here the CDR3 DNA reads TGTGCCAGCACCAAGCGGGCACCATACAATGAGCAGTTCTTC.

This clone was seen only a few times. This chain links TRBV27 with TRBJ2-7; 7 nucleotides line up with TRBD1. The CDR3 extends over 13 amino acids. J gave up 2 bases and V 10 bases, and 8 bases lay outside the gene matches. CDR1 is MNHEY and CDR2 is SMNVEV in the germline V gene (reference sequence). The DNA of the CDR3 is TGTGCCACCTCAGAGACAGGGACCTACGAGCAGTACTTC. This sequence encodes CATSETGTYEQYF.

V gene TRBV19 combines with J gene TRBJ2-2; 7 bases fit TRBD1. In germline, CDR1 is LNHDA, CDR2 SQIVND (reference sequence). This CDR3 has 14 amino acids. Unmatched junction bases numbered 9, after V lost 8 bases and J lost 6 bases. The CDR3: CASAETGVSGELFF. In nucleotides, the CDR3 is TGTGCCAGTGCCGAAACAGGGGTATCCGGGGAGCTGTTTTTT.

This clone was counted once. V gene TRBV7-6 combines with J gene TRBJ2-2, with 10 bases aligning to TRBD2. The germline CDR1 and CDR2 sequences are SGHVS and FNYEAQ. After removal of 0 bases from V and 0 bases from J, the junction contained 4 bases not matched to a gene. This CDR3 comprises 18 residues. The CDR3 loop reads CASSLAPAGGSNTGELFF. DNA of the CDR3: TGTGCCAGCAGCTTAGCGCCAGCGGGGGGGTCGAACACCGGGGAGCTGTTTTTT.

For the CDR3, the DNA is TGCAGCGTTGAGATATCCAGGCGGGGAACTGAAGCTTTCTTT. It codes for CSVEISRRGTEAFF. The rearrangement uses TRBV29-1 and TRBJ1-1, with no clear D. V lost 3 bases and J 5 bases, leaving 16 bases between the germline ends. The CDR3 runs 14 residues. Germline values: CDR1 SQVTM, CDR2 ANQGSEA. The whole variable domain, remainder taken from reference TRBV29-1 and TRBJ1-1, is SAVISQKPSRDICQRGTSLTIQCQVDSQVTMMFWYRQQPGQSLTLIATANQGSEATYESGFVIDKFPISRPNLTFSTLTVSNMSPEDSSIYLCSVEISRRGTEAFFGQGTRLTVV.

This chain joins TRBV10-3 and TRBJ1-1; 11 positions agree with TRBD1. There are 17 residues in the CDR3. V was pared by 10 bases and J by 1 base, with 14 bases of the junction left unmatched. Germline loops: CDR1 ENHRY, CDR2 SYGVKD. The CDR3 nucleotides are TGTGCCACCGGACAGGGGGCGAGCCCCCTAGAGAACACTGAAGCTTTCTTT. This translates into CATGQGASPLENTEAFF.

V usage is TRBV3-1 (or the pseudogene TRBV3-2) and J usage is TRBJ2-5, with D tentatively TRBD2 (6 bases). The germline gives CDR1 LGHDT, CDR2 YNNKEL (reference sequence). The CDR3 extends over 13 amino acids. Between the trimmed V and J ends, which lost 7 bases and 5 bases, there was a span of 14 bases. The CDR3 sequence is CASNTGLRETQYF. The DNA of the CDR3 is TGTGCCAGCAACACGGGACTCCGGGAGACCCAGTACTTC.

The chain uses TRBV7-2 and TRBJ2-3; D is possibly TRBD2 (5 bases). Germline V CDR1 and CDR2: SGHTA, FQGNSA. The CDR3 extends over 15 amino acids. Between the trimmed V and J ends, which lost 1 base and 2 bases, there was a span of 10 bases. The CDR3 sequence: CASSLGRALTDTQYF. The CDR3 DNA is TGTGCCAGCAGCTTAGGGCGGGCACTCACAGATACGCAGTATTTT. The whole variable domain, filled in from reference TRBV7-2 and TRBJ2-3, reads GAGVSQSPSNKVTEKGKDVELRCDPISGHTALYWYRQSLGQGLEFLIYFQGNSAPDKSGLPSDRFSAERTGGSVSTLTIQRTQQEDSAVYLCASSLGRALTDTQYFGPGTRLTVL.

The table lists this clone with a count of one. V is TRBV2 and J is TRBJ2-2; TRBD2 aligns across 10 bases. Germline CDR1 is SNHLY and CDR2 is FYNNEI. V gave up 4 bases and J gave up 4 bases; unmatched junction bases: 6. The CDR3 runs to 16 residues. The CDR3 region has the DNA TGTGCCAGCAGTGGGCTAGCGGGAGTAGTCACCGGGGAGCTGTTTTTT. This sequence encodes CASSGLAGVVTGELFF.

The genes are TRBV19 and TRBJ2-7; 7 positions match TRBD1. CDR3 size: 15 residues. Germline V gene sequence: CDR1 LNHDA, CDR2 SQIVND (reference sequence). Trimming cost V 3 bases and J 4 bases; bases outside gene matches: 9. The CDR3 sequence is CASSMVLDRAYEQYF. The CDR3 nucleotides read TGTGCCAGTAGTATGGTTCTCGACAGGGCTTACGAGCAGTACTTC.

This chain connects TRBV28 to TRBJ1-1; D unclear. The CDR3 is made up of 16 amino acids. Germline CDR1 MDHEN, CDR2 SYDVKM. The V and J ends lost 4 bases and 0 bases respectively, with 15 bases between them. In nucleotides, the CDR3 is TGTGCCAGCAGTTCGCCGGACTCAAGGCTGAACACTGAAGCTTTCTTT. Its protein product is CASSSPDSRLNTEAFF. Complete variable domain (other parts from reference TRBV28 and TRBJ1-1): DVKVTQSSRYLVKRTGEKVFLECVQDMDHENMFWYRQDPGLGLRLIYFSYDVKMKEKGDIPEGYSVSREKKERFSLILESASTNQTSMYLCASSSPDSRLNTEAFFGQGTRLTVV.

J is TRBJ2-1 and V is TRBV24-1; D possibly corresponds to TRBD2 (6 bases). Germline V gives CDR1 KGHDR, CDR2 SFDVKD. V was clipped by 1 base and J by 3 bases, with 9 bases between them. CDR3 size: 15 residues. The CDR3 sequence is CATSDFGGGYNEQFF. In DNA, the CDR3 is TGTGCCACCAGTGATTTCGGGGGAGGCTACAATGAGCAGTTCTTC.

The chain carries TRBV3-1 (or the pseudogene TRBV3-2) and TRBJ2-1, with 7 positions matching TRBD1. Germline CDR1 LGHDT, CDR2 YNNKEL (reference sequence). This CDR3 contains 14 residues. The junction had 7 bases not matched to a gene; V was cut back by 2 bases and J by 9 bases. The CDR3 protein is CASSQPGPGGEQFF. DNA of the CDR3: TGTGCCAGCAGCCAACCAGGACCAGGGGGTGAGCAGTTCTTC.

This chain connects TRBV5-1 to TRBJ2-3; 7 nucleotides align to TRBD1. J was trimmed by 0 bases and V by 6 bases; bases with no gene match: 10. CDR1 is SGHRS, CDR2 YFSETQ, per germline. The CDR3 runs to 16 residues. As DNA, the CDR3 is TGCGCCAGCACATCGACAGGGTTAGTTAGCACAGATACGCAGTATTTT. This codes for CASTSTGLVSTDTQYF. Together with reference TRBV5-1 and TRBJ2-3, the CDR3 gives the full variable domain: KAGVTQTPRYLIKTRGQQVTLSCSPISGHRSVSWYQQTPGQGLQFLFEYFSETQRNKGNFPGRFSGRQFSNSRSEMNVSTLELGDSALYLCASTSTGLVSTDTQYFGPGTRLTVL.

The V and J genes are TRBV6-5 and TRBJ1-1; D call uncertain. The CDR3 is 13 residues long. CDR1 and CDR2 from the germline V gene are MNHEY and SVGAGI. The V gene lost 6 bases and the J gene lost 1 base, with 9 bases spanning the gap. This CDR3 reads CASSLIPNTEAFF. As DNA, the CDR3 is TGTGCCAGCAGCCTAATACCGAACACTGAAGCTTTCTTT.

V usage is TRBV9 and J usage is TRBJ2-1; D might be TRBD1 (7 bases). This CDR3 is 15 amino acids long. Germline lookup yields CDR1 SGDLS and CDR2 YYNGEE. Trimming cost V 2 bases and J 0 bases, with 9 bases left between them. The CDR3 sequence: CASSVQGGSYNEQFF. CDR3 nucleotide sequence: TGTGCCAGCAGCGTCCAGGGGGGCTCCTACAATGAGCAGTTCTTC.

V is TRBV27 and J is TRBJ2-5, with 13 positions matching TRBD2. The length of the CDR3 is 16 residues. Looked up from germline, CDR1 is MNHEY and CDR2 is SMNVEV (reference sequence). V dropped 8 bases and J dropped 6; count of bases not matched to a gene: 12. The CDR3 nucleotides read TGTGCCAGCGGCCTTATGACTAGCGGGGGGCCGCAGACCCAGTACTTC. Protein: CASGLMTSGGPQTQYF.

CDR3 in DNA: TGTGCCAGCACCTATCAGGGGGGCCCCGCCGGGGAGCTGTTTTTT. Residues: CASTYQGGPAGELFF. The V gene is TRBV5-6, the J gene TRBJ2-2; tentatively, D is TRBD1 (7 bases). The germline V gene encodes CDR1 SGHDT and CDR2 YYEEEE. This CDR3 is built from 15 residues. Trimming cost V 6 bases and J 6 bases, with 18 bases left between them.

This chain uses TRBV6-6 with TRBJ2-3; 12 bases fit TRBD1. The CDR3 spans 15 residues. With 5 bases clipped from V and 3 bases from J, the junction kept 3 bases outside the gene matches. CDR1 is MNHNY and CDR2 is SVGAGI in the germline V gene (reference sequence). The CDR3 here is CASSPGQGATDTQYF. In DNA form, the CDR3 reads TGTGCCAGCAGTCCGGGACAGGGGGCTACAGATACGCAGTATTTT.

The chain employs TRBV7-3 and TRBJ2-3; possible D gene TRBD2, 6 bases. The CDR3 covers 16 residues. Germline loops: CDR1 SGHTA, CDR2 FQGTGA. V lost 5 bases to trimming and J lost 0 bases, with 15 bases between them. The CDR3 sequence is CASSQGRGVSTDTQYF. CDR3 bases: TGTGCCAGCAGCCAAGGGCGCGGGGTGAGCACAGATACGCAGTATTTT.

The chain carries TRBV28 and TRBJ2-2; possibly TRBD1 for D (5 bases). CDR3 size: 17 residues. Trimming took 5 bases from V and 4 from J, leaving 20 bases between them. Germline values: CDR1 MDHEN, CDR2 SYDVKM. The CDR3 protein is CASSPRQGVSITGELFF. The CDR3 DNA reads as TGTGCCAGCAGTCCGCGGCAGGGTGTCTCTATCACCGGGGAGCTGTTTTTT.

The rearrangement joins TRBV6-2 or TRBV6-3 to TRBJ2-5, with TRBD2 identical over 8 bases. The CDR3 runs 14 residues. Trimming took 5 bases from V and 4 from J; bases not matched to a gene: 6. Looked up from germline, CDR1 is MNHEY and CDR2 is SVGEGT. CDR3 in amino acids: CASSQSSGVETQYF. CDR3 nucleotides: TGTGCCAGCAGTCAGAGTAGCGGGGTAGAGACCCAGTACTTC.